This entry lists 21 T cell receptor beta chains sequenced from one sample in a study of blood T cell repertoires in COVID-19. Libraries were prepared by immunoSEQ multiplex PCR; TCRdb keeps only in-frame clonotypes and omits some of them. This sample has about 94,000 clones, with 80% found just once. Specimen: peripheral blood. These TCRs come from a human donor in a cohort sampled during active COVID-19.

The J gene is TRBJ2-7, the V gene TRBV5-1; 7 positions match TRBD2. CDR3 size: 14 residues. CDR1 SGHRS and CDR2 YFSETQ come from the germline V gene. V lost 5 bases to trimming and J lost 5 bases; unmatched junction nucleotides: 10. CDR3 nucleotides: TGCGCCAGCAGTACCGGGACTACCAAGCACGAGCAGTACTTC. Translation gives CASSTGTTKHEQYF.

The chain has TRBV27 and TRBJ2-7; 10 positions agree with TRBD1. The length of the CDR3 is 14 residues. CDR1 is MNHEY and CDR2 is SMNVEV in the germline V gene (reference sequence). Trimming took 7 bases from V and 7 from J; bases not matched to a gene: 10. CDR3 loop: CASKIGQGVGEQYF. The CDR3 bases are TGTGCCAGCAAGATTGGACAGGGGGTGGGTGAGCAGTACTTC.

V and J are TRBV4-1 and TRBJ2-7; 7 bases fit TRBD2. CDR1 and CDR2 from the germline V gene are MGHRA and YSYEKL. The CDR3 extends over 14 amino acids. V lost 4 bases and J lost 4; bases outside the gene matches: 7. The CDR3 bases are TGCGCCAGCAGCCGAAGGGAGGGCCGGTACGAGCAGTACTTC. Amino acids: CASSRREGRYEQYF.

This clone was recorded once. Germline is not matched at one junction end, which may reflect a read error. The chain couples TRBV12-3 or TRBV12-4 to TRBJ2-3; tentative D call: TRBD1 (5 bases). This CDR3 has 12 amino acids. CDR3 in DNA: TGTGCCAGCAGTTTATCAGGGCATCCCTCGGATTTT. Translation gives CASSLSGHPSDF.

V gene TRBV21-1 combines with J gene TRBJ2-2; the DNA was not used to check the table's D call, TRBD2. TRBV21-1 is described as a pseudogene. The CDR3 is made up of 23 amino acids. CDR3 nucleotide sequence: TGTGCCAGCAGCAAAGGAGAGGAACGGGGGGCGCAATTGGTGATTGCGAACACCGGGGAGCTGTTTTTT. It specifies CASSKGEERGAQLVIANTGELFF.

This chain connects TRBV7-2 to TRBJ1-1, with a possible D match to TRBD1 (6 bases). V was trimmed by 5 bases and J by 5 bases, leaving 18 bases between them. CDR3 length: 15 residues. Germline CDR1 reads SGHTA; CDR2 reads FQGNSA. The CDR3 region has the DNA TGTGCCAGCAGCGGGCAGGGGCCGATGGGGACTGAAGCTTTCTTT. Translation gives CASSGQGPMGTEAFF.

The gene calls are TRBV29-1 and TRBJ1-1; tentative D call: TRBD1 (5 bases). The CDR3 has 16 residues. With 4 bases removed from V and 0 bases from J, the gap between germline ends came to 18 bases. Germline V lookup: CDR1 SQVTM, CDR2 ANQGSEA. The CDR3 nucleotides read TGCAGCGTTGTACTGGCTTGGGGGGAAATGAACACTGAAGCTTTCTTT. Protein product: CSVVLAWGEMNTEAFF.

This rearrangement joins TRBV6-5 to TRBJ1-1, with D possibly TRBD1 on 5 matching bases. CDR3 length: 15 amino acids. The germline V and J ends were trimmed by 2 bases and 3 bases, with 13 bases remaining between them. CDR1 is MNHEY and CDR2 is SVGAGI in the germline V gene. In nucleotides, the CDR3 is TGTGCCAGCAGTTACGGGGCAGTCCCGGACACTGAAGCTTTCTTT. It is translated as CASSYGAVPDTEAFF.

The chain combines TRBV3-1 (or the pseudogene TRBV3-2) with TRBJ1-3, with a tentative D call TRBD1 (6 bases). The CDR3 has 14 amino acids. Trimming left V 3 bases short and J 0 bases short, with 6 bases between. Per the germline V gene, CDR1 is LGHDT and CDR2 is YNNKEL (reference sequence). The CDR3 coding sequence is TGTGCCAGCAGCCAGGACAGCTCTGGAAACACCATATATTTT. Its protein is CASSQDSSGNTIYF.

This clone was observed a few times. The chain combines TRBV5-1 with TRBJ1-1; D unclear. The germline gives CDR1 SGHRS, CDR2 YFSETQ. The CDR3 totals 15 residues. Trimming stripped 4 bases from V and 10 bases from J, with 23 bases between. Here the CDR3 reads CASSPRAVASPGAFF. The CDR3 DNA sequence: TGCGCCAGCAGCCCGAGGGCGGTGGCTTCCCCTGGAGCTTTCTTT. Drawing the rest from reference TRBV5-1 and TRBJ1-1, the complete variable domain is KAGVTQTPRYLIKTRGQQVTLSCSPISGHRSVSWYQQTPGQGLQFLFEYFSETQRNKGNFPGRFSGRQFSNSRSEMNVSTLELGDSALYLCASSPRAVASPGAFFGQGTRLTVV.

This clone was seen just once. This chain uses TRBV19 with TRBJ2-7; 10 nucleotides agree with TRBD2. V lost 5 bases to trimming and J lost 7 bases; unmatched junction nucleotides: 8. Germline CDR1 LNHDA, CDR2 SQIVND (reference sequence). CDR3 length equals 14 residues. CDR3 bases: TGTGCCAGTAGTCTCCTGTGGGGACTAGCGGAGCAGTACTTC. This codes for CASSLLWGLAEQYF.

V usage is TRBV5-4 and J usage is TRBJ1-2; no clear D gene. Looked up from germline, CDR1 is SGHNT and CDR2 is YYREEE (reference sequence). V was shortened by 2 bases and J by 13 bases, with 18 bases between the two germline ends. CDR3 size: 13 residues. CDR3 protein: CASSLPRGMAGTF. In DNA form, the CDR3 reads TGTGCCAGCAGCTTACCTCGAGGCATGGCGGGCACCTTC. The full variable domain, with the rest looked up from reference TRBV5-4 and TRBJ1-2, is ETGVTQSPTHLIKTRGQQVTLRCSSQSGHNTVSWYQQALGQGPQFIFQYYREEENGRGNFPPRFSGLQFPNYSSELNVNALELDDSALYLCASSLPRGMAGTFGSGTRLTVV.

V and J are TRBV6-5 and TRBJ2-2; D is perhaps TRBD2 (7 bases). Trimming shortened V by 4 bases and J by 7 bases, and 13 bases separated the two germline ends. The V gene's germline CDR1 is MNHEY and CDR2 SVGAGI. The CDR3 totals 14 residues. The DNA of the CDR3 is TGTGCCAGCAGTTGGGGGGGGCAGAGCGGGGAGCTGTTTTTT. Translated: CASSWGGQSGELFF.

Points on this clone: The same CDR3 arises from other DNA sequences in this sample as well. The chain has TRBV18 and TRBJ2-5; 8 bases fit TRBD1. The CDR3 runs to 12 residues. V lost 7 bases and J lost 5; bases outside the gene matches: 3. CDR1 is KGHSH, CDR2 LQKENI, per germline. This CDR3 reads CASLGQGETQYF. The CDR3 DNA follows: TGTGCCAGCTTAGGACAGGGTGAGACCCAGTACTTC.

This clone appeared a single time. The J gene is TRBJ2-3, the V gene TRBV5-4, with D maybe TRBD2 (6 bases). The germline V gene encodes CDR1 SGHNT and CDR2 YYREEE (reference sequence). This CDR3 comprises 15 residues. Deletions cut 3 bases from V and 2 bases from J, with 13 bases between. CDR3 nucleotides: TGTGCCAGCAGCTCAAGCGGGCGGGACACAGATACGCAGTATTTT. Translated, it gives CASSSSGRDTDTQYF.

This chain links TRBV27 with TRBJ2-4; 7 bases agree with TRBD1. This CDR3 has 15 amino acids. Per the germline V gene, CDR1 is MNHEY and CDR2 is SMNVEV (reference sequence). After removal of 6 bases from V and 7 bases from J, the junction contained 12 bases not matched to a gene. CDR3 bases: TGTGCCAGCAGCCCGCTCAGGGGGATGGTGAACATTCAGTACTTC. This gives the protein CASSPLRGMVNIQYF.

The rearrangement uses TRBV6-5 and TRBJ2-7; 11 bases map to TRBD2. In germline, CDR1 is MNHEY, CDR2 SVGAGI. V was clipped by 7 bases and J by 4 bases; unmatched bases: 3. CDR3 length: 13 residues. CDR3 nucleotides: TGTGCCAGCACGCTAGCGGGAGGATACGAGCAGTACTTC. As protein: CASTLAGGYEQYF.

CDR3 amino acids: CASSLDRTGATNEKLFF. The CDR3 DNA reads as TGTGCCAGCAGCTTAGACCGGACGGGGGCAACTAATGAAAAACTGTTTTTT. The chain has TRBV13 and TRBJ1-4; D possibly corresponds to TRBD1 (5 bases). Germline V gene sequence: CDR1 PRHDT, CDR2 FYEKMQ (reference sequence). The CDR3 extends over 17 amino acids. V was trimmed by 1 base and J by 0 bases, leaving 12 bases between them.

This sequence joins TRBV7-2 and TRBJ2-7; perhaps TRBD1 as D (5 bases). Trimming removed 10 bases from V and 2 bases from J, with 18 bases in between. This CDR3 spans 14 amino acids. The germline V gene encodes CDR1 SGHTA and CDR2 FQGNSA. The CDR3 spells CAIQRPTRAYEQYF. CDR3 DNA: TGTGCCATCCAGAGGCCTACCAGGGCCTACGAGCAGTACTTC.

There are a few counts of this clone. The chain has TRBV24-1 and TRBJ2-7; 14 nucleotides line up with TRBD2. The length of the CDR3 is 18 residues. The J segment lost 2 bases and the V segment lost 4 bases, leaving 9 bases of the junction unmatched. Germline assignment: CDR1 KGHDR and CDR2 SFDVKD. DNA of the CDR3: TGTGCCACCAGTGACTCCGGGACTAGCGGGAGTTCACCCTACGAGCAGTACTTC. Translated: CATSDSGTSGSSPYEQYF.

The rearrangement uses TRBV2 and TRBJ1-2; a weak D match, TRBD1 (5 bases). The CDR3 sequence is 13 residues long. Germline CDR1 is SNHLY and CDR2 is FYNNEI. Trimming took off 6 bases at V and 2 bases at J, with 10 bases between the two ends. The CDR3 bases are TGTGCCAGCAGCAAGACAGAGAACTATGGCTACACCTTC. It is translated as CASSKTENYGYTF.